This is a list of T cell receptor beta chains from one sample in a study of cytomegalovirus exposure and HLA in healthy donors. Measured with immunoSEQ multiplex PCR; TCRdb has only the in-frame clones, and not every one. The sample holds 55,000 to 85,000 clones, approximately 94% seen once. Sequenced input: PBMCs. All receptors come from a young woman in good health and CMV-seronegative. Both conserved end residues are part of each CDR3. A D gene is named only where the DNA matches it firmly. Clone size is stated in some rows and not others, as once, few, many or a class when expanded.

v_call	d_call	j_call	clone_size	cdr3_nt	cdr3_aa
TRBV7-9	-	TRBJ1-1	-	TGTGCCAGCAGCCCGGGAGGGAGGGGCGCGAACACTGAAGCTTTCTTT	CASSPGGRGANTEAFF
TRBV29-1	TRBD1	TRBJ2-3	-	TGCAGCGTTGCGTTGCTTGGGACAGGGAGGGGAGATACGCAGTATTTT	CSVALLGTGRGDTQYF
TRBV9	-	TRBJ1-1	-	TGTGCCAGCAGCCCGACAGTGAACACTGAAGCTTTCTTT	CASSPTVNTEAFF
TRBV13	TRBD2	TRBJ2-5	-	TGTGCCAGCAGCACTCCTAGCGGGGGGGAGGAAGAGACCCAGTACTTC	CASSTPSGGEEETQYF
TRBV9	-	TRBJ1-1	-	TGTGCCAGCAGCGGCGGGACGTTGGGGAACACTGAAGCTTTCTTT	CASSGGTLGNTEAFF
TRBV7-9	TRBD1	TRBJ1-2	-	TGTGCCAGCAGCGAGGGACAGGGGGCCGGATATGGCTACACCTTC	CASSEGQGAGYGYTF
TRBV4-1	-	TRBJ2-3	-	TGCGCCAGCAGCCAAGGTTTCGGCAGGGGTGCAGATACGCAGTATTTT	CASSQGFGRGADTQYF
TRBV5-4	TRBD2	TRBJ2-3	once	TGTGCCAGCAGCGGCGGGACTAGCGATACAGATACGCAGTATTTT	CASSGGTSDTDTQYF
TRBV5-6	TRBD1	TRBJ1-5	-	TGTGCCAGCAGCTCATATCAGGGGGCGAGCAATCAGCCCCAGCATTTT	CASSSYQGASNQPQHF
TRBV9	TRBD2	TRBJ2-1	-	TGTGCCAGCAGCCCAATACCGACTAGCGGGAGTGGGAATGAGCAGTTCTTC	CASSPIPTSGSGNEQFF
TRBV28	TRBD1	TRBJ2-1	-	TGTGCCAGCAGTTTGACGGGACAGGGGTTGAATGAGCAGTTCTTC	CASSLTGQGLNEQFF
TRBV4-1	-	TRBJ2-7	-	TGCGCCAGCAGCCAAGCCGGTCACGCAGGTGGTAAATACGAGCAGTACTTC	CASSQAGHAGGKYEQYF
TRBV7-2	TRBD1	TRBJ2-7	-	TGTGCCAGCAGCTTAGGGACAGGGCTTAAGACGGACGAGCAGTACTTC	CASSLGTGLKTDEQYF
TRBV5-1	TRBD2	TRBJ2-3	-	TGCGCCAGCAGCCTCGGGGCGGGGGGGAGCACAGATACGCAGTATTTT	CASSLGAGGSTDTQYF
TRBV5-4	-	TRBJ2-5	once	TGTGCCAGCAGCTTGGCCCAGCAAGAGACCCAGTACTTC	CASSLAQQETQYF
TRBV7-3	TRBD2	TRBJ2-3	-	TGTGCCAGCAGCCCATCCCGAACTAGCGGGGGAGACCGCACAGATACGCAGTATTTT	CASSPSRTSGGDRTDTQYF
TRBV28	TRBD1	TRBJ2-5	once	TGTGCCAGCAGCGAGATCAGGGGGCCTCGGGAGACCCAGTACTTC	CASSEIRGPRETQYF
TRBV10-3	TRBD2	TRBJ2-1	-	TGTGCCATCAGTGAAGATCCTAGCGGAGCCTACAATGAGCAGTTCTTC	CAISEDPSGAYNEQFF
TRBV7-8	TRBD2	TRBJ2-1	once	TGTGCCAGCAGCTTTGGGACTAGCGGGGGTAGACAGCAGTTCTTC	CASSFGTSGGRQQFF
TRBV5-1	-	TRBJ2-5	-	TGCGCCAGCAGCTTGGCCGAGGGGGGGCCGTGGCAAGAGACCCAGTACTTC	CASSLAEGGPWQETQYF
TRBV7-9	-	TRBJ1-1	-	TGTGCCAGCAGCCCCCGGGGGGCGGACACTGAAGCTTTCTTT	CASSPRGADTEAFF
TRBV7-3	TRBD2	TRBJ2-3	-	TGTGCCACCGGTCCCCGGGGCGGGGGGCGCACAGATACGCAGTATTTT	CATGPRGGGRTDTQYF
TRBV5-1	TRBD2	TRBJ2-1	-	TGCGCCAGCAGCCCGGATAGCGGGGGGATGTACAATGAGCAGTTCTTC	CASSPDSGGMYNEQFF
TRBV10-1	TRBD2	TRBJ2-2	-	TGCGCCAGCAGTGATTACCTAAAGCGGGGGGGCGTCTGGGAGCTGTTTTTT	CASSDYLKRGGVWELFF
TRBV11-2	-	TRBJ2-7	-	TGTGCCAGCAGCCAAGGACAGGGAGGGCACGAGCAGTACTTC	CASSQGQGGHEQYF
TRBV5-6	TRBD1	TRBJ2-7	-	TGTGCCAGCAGTGGACAGGTCCTCTACGAGCAGTACTTC	CASSGQVLYEQYF
TRBV10-2	TRBD1	TRBJ1-5	-	TGCGCCAGTACAGGGGGCTCTAGCAATCAGCCCCAGCATTTT	CASTGGSSNQPQHF
TRBV7-9	TRBD2	TRBJ2-5	-	TGTGCCAGCAGGCCGGGAGGAGAGACCCAGTACTTC	CASRPGGETQYF
TRBV5-4	-	TRBJ2-1	-	TGTGCCAGCAGCGACAGACTTAGCTCCTACAATGAGCAGTTCTTC	CASSDRLSSYNEQFF
TRBV13	-	TRBJ1-1	once	TGTGCCAGCAGCTTTTACGGGAACACTGAAGCTTTCTTT	CASSFYGNTEAFF
TRBV27	-	TRBJ2-2	-	TGTGCCAGCAGTTTGCATAGGAAGGTCGGGGGCGGGGAGCTGTTTTTT	CASSLHRKVGGGELFF
TRBV7-2	TRBD2	TRBJ2-3	-	TGTGCCAGCAGCTTGGGGGGCGGACTAGCCCTCACAGATACGCAGTATTTT	CASSLGGGLALTDTQYF
TRBV11-2	-	TRBJ2-3	-	TGTGCCAGCAGCTTAGCTATCCCAGATACGCAGTATTTT	CASSLAIPDTQYF
TRBV4-1	-	TRBJ2-7	-	TGCGCCAGCAGCCCCTGGGACAACTCCTACGAGCAGTACTTC	CASSPWDNSYEQYF
TRBV19	-	TRBJ1-4	-	TGTGCCAGTAGTGTCACAGGGACGATTGATGAAAAACTGTTTTTT	CASSVTGTIDEKLFF
TRBV6-1	TRBD1	TRBJ2-5	-	TGTGCCAGCAGCAGGGGGGGACAGGGGCCGACCCAGTACTTC	CASSRGGQGPTQYF
TRBV11-2	-	TRBJ2-1	-	TGTGCCAGCAGCTTAGTAACCGGGGCCTACAATGAGCAGTTCTTC	CASSLVTGAYNEQFF
TRBV13	TRBD2	TRBJ2-3	-	TGTGCCAGCAGCGACTCTAGCGGGGGGGCTACAGATACGCAGTATTTT	CASSDSSGGATDTQYF
TRBV12-5	-	TRBJ1-5	-	TGTGCTAGTGGGCCGACGGAGGATAGCAATCAGCCCCAGCATTTT	CASGPTEDSNQPQHF
TRBV27	TRBD2	TRBJ2-1	-	TGTGCCAGCAGTCAGGGACTAGCGGGAGGTCACAGCTCCTACAATGAGCAGTTCTTC	CASSQGLAGGHSSYNEQFF
TRBV6-6	TRBD1	TRBJ1-2	-	TGTGCCAGCAGTGCGGCTATGGACGCCACAGGGGCCTTC	CASSAAMDATGAF
TRBV5-5	-	TRBJ1-3	-	TGTGCCAGCAGCTTGCAGACTCGGGGGGACACCATATATTTT	CASSLQTRGDTIYF
TRBV30	-	TRBJ2-7	-	TGTGCCTGGACCCCTGGGACTTATACAACCTACGAGCAGTACTTC	CAWTPGTYTTYEQYF
TRBV5-1	TRBD2	TRBJ2-1	-	TGCGCCAGCAGCTTGGCCGCTAGCGGGGATTCCTCCTACAATGAGCAGTTCTTC	CASSLAASGDSSYNEQFF
TRBV7-9	-	TRBJ2-7	-	TGTGCCAGCAGCCCCAAAATCTCCCGGGACACCTCCTACGAGCAGTACTTC	CASSPKISRDTSYEQYF
TRBV19	TRBD1	TRBJ1-4	once	TGTGCCAGTAGTAAACCGGGACAGAACCATGAAAAACTGTTTTTT	CASSKPGQNHEKLFF
TRBV7-6	-	TRBJ2-3	-	TGTGCCAGCAGCTTAGCGGGGGGAGATACGCAGTATTTT	CASSLAGGDTQYF
TRBV7-9	-	TRBJ2-7	-	TGTGCCAGCAGCTCTGGAGCTTACGAGCAGTACTTC	CASSSGAYEQYF
TRBV11-2	-	TRBJ2-7	-	TGTGCCAGCAGTCCCCAGGGAAGACAGTACTTC	CASSPQGRQYF